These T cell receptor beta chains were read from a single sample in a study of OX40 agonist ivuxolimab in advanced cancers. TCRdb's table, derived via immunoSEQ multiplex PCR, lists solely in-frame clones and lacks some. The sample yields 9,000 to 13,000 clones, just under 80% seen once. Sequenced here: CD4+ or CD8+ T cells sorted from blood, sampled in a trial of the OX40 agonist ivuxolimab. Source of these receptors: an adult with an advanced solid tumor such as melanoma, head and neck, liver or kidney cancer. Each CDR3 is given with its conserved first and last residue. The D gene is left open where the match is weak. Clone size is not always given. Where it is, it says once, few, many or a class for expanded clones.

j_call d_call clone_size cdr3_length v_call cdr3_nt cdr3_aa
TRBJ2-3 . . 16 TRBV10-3 TGTGCCATCAGTGAGTCGATTGCGCCCCCCACAGATACGCAGTATTTT CAISESIAPPTDTQYF
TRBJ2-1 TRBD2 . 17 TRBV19 TGTGCCAGTAGTACGACTAGCGGGGGCTTCTCCTACAATGAGCAGTTCTTC CASSTTSGGFSYNEQFF
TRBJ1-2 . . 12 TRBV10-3 TGTGCCATCGTGGGATCTTCGGGTGGCTACACCTTC CAIVGSSGGYTF
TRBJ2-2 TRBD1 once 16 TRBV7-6 TGTGCCAGCAGCCCTACAGGGGGCCCCGACACCGGGGAGCTGTTTTTT CASSPTGGPDTGELFF
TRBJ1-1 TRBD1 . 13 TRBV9 TGTGCCAGCAGCTTGGGGACAGCAGATGAAGCTTTCTTT CASSLGTADEAFF
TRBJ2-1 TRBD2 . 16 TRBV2 TGTGCCAGCAGTCGAGGACTAGCGGGTGCCTACAATGAGCAGTTCTTC CASSRGLAGAYNEQFF
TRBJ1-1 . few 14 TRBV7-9 TGTGCCAGCAGCTTAGTCGGGGGCAATGATGAAGCTTTCTTT CASSLVGGNDEAFF
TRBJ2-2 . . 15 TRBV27 TGTGCCAGCAGTTTATACCCCAGGAACACCGGGGAGCTGTTTTTT CASSLYPRNTGELFF
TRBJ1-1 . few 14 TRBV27 TGTGCCAGCACTCAGGGACGGATGAACACTGAAGCTTTCTTT CASTQGRMNTEAFF
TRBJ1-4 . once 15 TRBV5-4 TGTGCCAGCAGCTTGGTACCCTTGAAGAATGAAAAACTGTTTTTT CASSLVPLKNEKLFF
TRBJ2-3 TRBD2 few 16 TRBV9 TGTGCCAGCAGCGCGGGACTAGCGGGACTCACAGATACGCAGTATTTT CASSAGLAGLTDTQYF
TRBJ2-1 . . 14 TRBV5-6 TGTGCCAGCAGCTTGGGCCCGAGAGTGGATGAGCAGTTCTTC CASSLGPRVDEQFF
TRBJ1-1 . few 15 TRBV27 TGTGCCAGCAGTTTATCAGGGTCAATGAACACTGAAGCTTTCTTT CASSLSGSMNTEAFF
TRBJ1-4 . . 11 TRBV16 TGTGCCAGCAGCCAATCCGAAAAACTGTTTTTT CASSQSEKLFF
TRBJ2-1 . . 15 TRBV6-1 TGTGCCAGCAGTGAGTTAGACGGTTACAATGTCGGGCAGTTCTTC CASSELDGYNVGQFF
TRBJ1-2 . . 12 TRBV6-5 TGTGCCAGCAGTTTAACCTACTATGGCTACACCTTC CASSLTYYGYTF
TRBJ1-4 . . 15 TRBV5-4 TGTGCCAGCAGCTTCGCAGGAGGGGCGGAGGAAAAACTGTTTTTT CASSFAGGAEEKLFF
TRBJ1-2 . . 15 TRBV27 TGTGCCAGCAGTTTTCATCAGACCTTACCTTATGGCTACACCTTC CASSFHQTLPYGYTF
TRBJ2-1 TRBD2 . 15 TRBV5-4 TGTGCCAGCAGCTTACTGGCGGGGGGGCGCGATGAGCAGTTCTTC CASSLLAGGRDEQFF
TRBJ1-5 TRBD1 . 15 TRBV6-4 TGTGCCAGCACACCTTACAGGGGGACAAAGTCAGCCCCAGCATTT CASTPYRGTKSAPAF
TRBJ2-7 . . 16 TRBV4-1 TGCGCCAGCAGCCAAGGAGGAACGGGATCTCCCTACGAGCAGTACTTC CASSQGGTGSPYEQYF
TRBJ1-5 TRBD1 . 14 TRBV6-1 TGTGCCAGCAGTGCCGGGACAGAAAATCAGCCCCAGCATTTT CASSAGTENQPQHF
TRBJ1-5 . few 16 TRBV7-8 TGTGCCAGCAGCCCGTGGATGACAGTTAGCAATCAGCCCCAGCATTTT CASSPWMTVSNQPQHF
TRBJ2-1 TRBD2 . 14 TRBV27 TGTGCCAGCAGTTTGGGACTAGCGGGTTCATGGGAGTTCTTC CASSLGLAGSWEFF
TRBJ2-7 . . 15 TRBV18 TGTGCCAGCTCACCGGGCCAGGGGCTAACCTACGAGCAGTACTTC CASSPGQGLTYEQYF
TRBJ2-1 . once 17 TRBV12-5 TGTGCTAGTGGTACCACACTGCAGGGCGACACTTACAATGAGCAGTTCTTC CASGTTLQGDTYNEQFF
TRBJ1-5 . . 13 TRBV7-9 TGTGCCAGCAGCTTAGCCGAGAATCAGCCCCAGCATTTT CASSLAENQPQHF
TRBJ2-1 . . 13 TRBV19 TGTGCCAGTAGTCCGGGACTTCTCAATGAGCAGTTCTTC CASSPGLLNEQFF
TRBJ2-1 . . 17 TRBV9 TGTGCCAGCAGCGAGAGAGGCATAGCGGGGACAGACAATGAGCAGTTCTTC CASSERGIAGTDNEQFF
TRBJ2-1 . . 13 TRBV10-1 TGCGCCAGCAGCTTACAGGGCTACAATGAGCAGTTCTTC CASSLQGYNEQFF
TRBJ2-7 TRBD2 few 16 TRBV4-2 TGTGCCAGCAGCCAAGAGTCAGCGGGAGGGCCCTACGAGCAGTACTTC CASSQESAGGPYEQYF
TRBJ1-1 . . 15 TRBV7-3 TGTGCCAGCAGCTTAAGTCCAGCAACAAACACTGAAGCTTTCTTT CASSLSPATNTEAFF
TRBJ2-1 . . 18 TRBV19 TGTGCCAGTAGTATACTCCCCCTCGCATACGGACCCTACAATGAGCAGTTCTTC CASSILPLAYGPYNEQFF